This TCR beta chain was observed in a study of T cells in Graves' hyperthyroidism and ophthalmopathy. RNA transcripts provided the source from which TCR beta CDR3 regions were amplified. The primer set for the first-round RT-PCR of the TCR CDR3 was HTBI. From the multiplex PCR reads, TCRdb called clonotypes with MiXCR, one entry per CDR3 protein. The sample consists of around 520,000 distinct CDR3 sequences, approximately 25% of them appearing once. Trimming took off 6 bases at V and 6 bases at J, with 18 bases between the two ends. Germline V gives CDR1 MRHNA, CDR2 SNTAGT. CDR3 size: 14 residues. The chain links TRBV6-4 to TRBJ2-7; D is undetermined. The receptor was isolated from a woman aged 25 to 39 with Graves' ophthalmopathy. Sequenced sample: blood. The CDR3 coding sequence is TGTGCCAGCAGACCGGACCATTGGTTGGGCGAGCAGTACTTC. Protein product: CASRPDHWLGEQYF.